A selection of T cell receptor beta chains follows, all from one sample in a study of early T cells in non-severe SARS-CoV-2 infection. TCRdb called the 5' RACE reads again in MiXCR, with one record for every CDR3 protein. The sample includes some 40,000 distinct CDR3 sequences, over 5% of them seen just once. Sequencing was performed on whole blood, taken at baseline. The receptors stem from an adult who was a healthcare worker with PCR-confirmed SARS-CoV-2 infection or an uninfected control (not recorded which). CDR3s include the opening cysteine and the closing phenylalanine or tryptophan. Each record gives: D gene, V gene, clone size, J gene, CDR3 DNA, CDR3 protein. D genes are given only for firm matches. Size values are once, few and many counts, or a class for expanded clones, and some rows have none.

>.|TRBV6-6|many|TRBJ1-4
TGTGCCAGCAGTTACAGGAGTAATGAAAAACTGTTTTTT
CASSYRSNEKLFF
>.|TRBV11-2|many|TRBJ2-7
TGTGCCAGCAGCTTGGGCACCTGGAGCTCCTACGAGCAGTACTTC
CASSLGTWSSYEQYF
>.|TRBV7-9|many|TRBJ1-1
TGTGCCAGCAGCTTAGCAGGGAGGATAAAGGCTTTCTTT
CASSLAGRIKAFF
>.|TRBV7-3|few|TRBJ2-2
TGTGCCAGCAGCTCTTCGGGCCTCGCGAACACCGGGGAGCTGTTTTTT
CASSSSGLANTGELFF
>TRBD2|TRBV6-1|many|TRBJ2-5
TGTGCCAGCAGTAGCGGGACCCCGTACCAAGAGACCCAGTACTTC
CASSSGTPYQETQYF
>TRBD1|TRBV18|few|TRBJ2-3
TGTGCCAGCTCACCAGACAGGGCCACAGATACGCAGTATTTT
CASSPDRATDTQYF
>.|TRBV7-9|.|TRBJ2-7
TGTGCCAGCAGCTTCCTGGGTCCTCTCCTCGAAGAGCAGTACTTC
CASSFLGPLLEEQYF
>TRBD2|TRBV20-1|many|TRBJ2-5
TGCAGTGGGGGACGCAGCGGGAGGGGAGAGACCCAGTACTTC
CSGGRSGRGETQYF
>.|TRBV5-1|many|TRBJ1-5
TGCGCCAGCAGCTTGGGAGAGGGTGGGAGCAATCAGCCCCAGCATTTT
CASSLGEGGSNQPQHF
>.|TRBV21-1|.|TRBJ1-2
TGTGCCAGCAGCGCATATTCCGGGACACTGATCTATGGCTACACCTTC
CASSAYSGTLIYGYTF
>.|TRBV13|many|TRBJ1-1
TGTGCCACCGCGGACAGTACGACTGAAGCTTTCTTT
CATADSTTEAFF
>.|TRBV7-6|many|TRBJ2-1
TGTGCCAGCACCCCCCTGTGGGGCCGAGACGGGAATGAGCAGTTCTTC
CASTPLWGRDGNEQFF
>.|TRBV6-6|many|TRBJ1-1
TGTGCCAGCAGTCTGATCCGACAGGACGGCACTGAAGCTTTCTTT
CASSLIRQDGTEAFF
>TRBD1|TRBV5-5|few|TRBJ1-2
TGTGCCAGCAGCTTACAGCTAGGGACAGGTGACGGCTACACCTTC
CASSLQLGTGDGYTF
>.|TRBV6-1|many|TRBJ2-5
TGTGCCAGCAGTGAACAAGTGGGGCTAGGAGAGACCCAGTACTTC
CASSEQVGLGETQYF
>TRBD1|TRBV20-1|many|TRBJ2-1
TGCAGTGCTAGGGCCCCGGGACAGGGGAAGAATGAGCAGTTCTTC
CSARAPGQGKNEQFF
>.|TRBV6-1|many|TRBJ1-1
TGTGCCAGCAGTGAAGCGTTCAGGCGAGGTGAAGCTTTCTTT
CASSEAFRRGEAFF
>TRBD2|TRBV24-1|few|TRBJ2-3
TGTGCCACCAGTGATCCTAGCGGGAGGGCCGGCACAGATACGCAGTATTTT
CATSDPSGRAGTDTQYF
>.|TRBV20-1|few|TRBJ2-1
TGCAGTGCTTATGGACCTGGCTCCTACAATGAGCAGTTCTTC
CSAYGPGSYNEQFF
>TRBD1|TRBV28|many|TRBJ2-7
TGTGCCAGCAGTTTATTCGGGACAGGTCTAGCCCTCGAGCAGTACTTC
CASSLFGTGLALEQYF
>.|TRBV6-2/TRBV6-3|many|TRBJ1-3
TGTGCCAGCAGTCGTCGGACTGCTGGAAACACCATATATTTT
CASSRRTAGNTIYF
>.|TRBV5-1|many|TRBJ2-3
TGCGCCAGCAGCTTGGGGGGCGTGGCAGATACGCAGTATTTT
CASSLGGVADTQYF
>.|TRBV20-1|many|TRBJ2-7
TGCAGGCCAGCCGGCGGAATCTCCTACGAGCAGTACTTC
CRPAGGISYEQYF
>.|TRBV7-6|few|TRBJ2-5
TGTGCCAGCAGACTACGGGATTTCCAAGAGACCCAGTACTTC
CASRLRDFQETQYF
>.|TRBV6-5|many|TRBJ1-1
TGTGCCAGCAGTTACCTACGGGACACTGAAGCTTTCTTT
CASSYLRDTEAFF
>TRBD2|TRBV2|.|TRBJ2-3
TGTGCCAGCAGTGAGAGGGGCGCGGGAGTTACCACAGATACGCAGTATTTT
CASSERGAGVTTDTQYF
>TRBD1|TRBV7-9|medium-sized|TRBJ2-7
TGTGCCAGCAGCTCAACGGGACAGATCTACGAGCAGTACTTC
CASSSTGQIYEQYF